This T cell receptor beta chain derives from a study of human T cells and chemical hapten exposure. The wider study: Patch tests applied 0.01% DPC to the upper back, read at 6 days.

Germline CDR1 WNHNN, CDR2 SYGVQD (reference sequence). The CDR3 sequence is 14 residues long. V gave up 3 bases and J gave up 5 bases, with 13 bases separating them. Time point given: pre-sensitization, week 0. Noted treatment: therapeutic diphenylcyclopropenone sensitization with weekly scalp DPC. Comments on this clonotype: Its antigen is as yet unknown.

As handled by the study authors: TCRs per sample had a median of around 100,000 and ranged from 23,224 to 690,600. TCRdb reprocessed the RACE reads with MiXCR, giving one entry per CDR3 protein. TCRdb assigned the V and J calls; the authors' analysis was not used. The sample has tens of thousands of distinct CDR3 sequences, around 13% seen once. General observations from the study: More PT1 expanded TCRs went with higher patch test scores. The donors suffered from alopecia, so their immune response may not match that of healthy people.

This rearrangement joins TRBV10-1 to TRBJ1-1; tentatively, D is TRBD1 (5 bases). This receptor was taken from a woman aged 50 to 60 with alopecia areata. Some clones in this sample may be carry-over from other donors' samples. Here the sequenced sample was whole blood, taken in connection with sensitization to the hapten diphenylcyclopropenone (DPC). The CDR3 loop reads CASSDRGGYTEAFF. The CDR3 DNA sequence: TGCGCCAGCAGTGACCGGGGCGGATATACTGAAGCTTTCTTT.